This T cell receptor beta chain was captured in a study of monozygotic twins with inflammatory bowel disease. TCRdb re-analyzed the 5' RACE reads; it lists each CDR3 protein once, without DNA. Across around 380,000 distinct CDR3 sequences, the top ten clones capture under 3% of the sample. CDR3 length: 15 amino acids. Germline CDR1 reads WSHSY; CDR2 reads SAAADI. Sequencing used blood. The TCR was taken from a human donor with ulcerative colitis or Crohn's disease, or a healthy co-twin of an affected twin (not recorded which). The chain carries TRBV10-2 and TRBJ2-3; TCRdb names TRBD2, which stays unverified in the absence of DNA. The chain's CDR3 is CASREGLAGPDTQYF.